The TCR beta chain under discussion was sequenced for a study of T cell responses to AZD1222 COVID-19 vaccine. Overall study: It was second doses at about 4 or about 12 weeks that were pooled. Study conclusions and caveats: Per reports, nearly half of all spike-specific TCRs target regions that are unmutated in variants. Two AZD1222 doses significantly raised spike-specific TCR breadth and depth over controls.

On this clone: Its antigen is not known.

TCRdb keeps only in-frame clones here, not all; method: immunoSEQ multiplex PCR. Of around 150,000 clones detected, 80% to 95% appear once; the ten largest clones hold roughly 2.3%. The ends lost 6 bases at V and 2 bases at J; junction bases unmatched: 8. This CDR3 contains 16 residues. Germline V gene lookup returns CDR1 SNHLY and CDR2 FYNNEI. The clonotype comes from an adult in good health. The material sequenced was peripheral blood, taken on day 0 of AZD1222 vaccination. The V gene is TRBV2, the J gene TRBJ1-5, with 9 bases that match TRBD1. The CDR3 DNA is TGTGCCAGCAGCGACGGGACAGGGAATCGCAATCAGCCCCAGCATTTT. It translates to CASSDGTGNRNQPQHF.